This T cell receptor (beta chain) emerged from a study of early T cells in non-severe SARS-CoV-2 infection. The wider study: With bulk RNA from unsorted whole blood as input, sequencing yielded unpaired chains.

TCRdb ran MiXCR on the 5' RACE reads and lists one entry per CDR3 protein. The data show 65,000 to 85,000 distinct CDR3 sequences, around 13% seen once. This CDR3 contains 14 residues. Germline CDR1 reads SGHTA; CDR2 reads FQGNSA. V lost 3 bases and J 10 bases, leaving 13 bases between the germline ends. This clonotype was counted a single time. The sequenced material came from whole blood. The TCR sequence derives from an adult who was a healthcare worker with PCR-confirmed SARS-CoV-2 infection or an uninfected control (not recorded which). The chain has TRBV7-2 and TRBJ1-6; D remains unclear. The CDR3 loop is CASSFLTIGSPLHF. The CDR3 DNA sequence: TGTGCCAGCAGCTTCTTGACGATAGGGTCACCCCTCCACTTT.